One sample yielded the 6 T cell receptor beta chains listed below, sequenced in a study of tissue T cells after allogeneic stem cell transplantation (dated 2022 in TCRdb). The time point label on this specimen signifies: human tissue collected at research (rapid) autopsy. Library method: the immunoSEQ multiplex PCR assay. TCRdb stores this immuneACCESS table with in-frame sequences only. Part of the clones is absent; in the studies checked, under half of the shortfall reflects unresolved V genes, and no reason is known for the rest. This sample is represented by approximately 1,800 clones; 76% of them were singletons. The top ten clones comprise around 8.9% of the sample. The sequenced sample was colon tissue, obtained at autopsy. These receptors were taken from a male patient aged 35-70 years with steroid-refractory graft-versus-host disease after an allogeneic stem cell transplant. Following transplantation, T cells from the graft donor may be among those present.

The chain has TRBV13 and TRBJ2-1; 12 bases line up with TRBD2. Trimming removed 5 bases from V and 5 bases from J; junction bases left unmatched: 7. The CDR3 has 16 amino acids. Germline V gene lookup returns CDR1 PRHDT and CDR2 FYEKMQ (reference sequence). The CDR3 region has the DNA TGTGCCAGCAGCCCGCCAGGACTAGCGGGGAACAATGAGCAGTTCTTC. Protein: CASSPPGLAGNNEQFF.

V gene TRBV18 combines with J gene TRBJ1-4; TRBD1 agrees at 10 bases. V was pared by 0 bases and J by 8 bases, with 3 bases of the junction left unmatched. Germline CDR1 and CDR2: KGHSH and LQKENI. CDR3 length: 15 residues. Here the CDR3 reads CASSPPGQGGEKLFF. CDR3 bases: TGTGCCAGCTCACCACCTGGACAGGGGGGGGAAAAACTGTTTTTT.

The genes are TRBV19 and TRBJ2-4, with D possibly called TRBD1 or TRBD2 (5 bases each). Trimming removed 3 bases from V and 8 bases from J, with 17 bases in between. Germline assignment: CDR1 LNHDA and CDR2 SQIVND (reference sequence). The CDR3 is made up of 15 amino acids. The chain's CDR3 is CASSMPGPLVDIQYF. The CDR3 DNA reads TGTGCCAGTAGTATGCCGGGGCCCTTGGTGGACATTCAGTACTTC.

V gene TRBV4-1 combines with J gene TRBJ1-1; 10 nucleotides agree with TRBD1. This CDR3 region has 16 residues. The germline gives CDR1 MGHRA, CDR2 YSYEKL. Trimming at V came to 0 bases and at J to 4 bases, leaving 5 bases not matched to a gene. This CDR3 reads CASSQDQTGGGTEAFF. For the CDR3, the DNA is TGCGCCAGCAGCCAAGATCAGACAGGGGGCGGCACTGAAGCTTTCTTT.

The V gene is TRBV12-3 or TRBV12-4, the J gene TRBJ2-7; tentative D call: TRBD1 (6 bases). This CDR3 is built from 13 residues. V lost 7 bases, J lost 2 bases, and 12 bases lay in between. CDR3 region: CASTLGDTYEQYF. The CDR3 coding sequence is TGTGCCAGCACCCTCGGGGACACCTACGAGCAGTACTTC.

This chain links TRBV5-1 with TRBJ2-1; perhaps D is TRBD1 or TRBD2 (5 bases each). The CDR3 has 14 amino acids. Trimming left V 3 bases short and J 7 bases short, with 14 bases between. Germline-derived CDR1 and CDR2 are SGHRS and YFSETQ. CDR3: CASSSGLGGNEQFF. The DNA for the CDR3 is TGCGCCAGCAGCTCAGGTCTTGGGGGTAATGAGCAGTTCTTC.